Below are 13 T cell receptor beta chains sequenced from a single sample in a study of T cell changes during pregnancy in multiple sclerosis (dated by TCRdb to between 2018 and 2021). The library was prepared using the immunoSEQ multiplex PCR assay. Drawn from immuneACCESS, this table holds only the in-frame rearrangements with V and J called that TCRdb kept. Clones are partly lost; checked studies trace under half to an unresolved V gene and leave the rest unexplained. The sample table lists around 10,000 clones, approximately 90% of them with a count of one. The top ten constitute roughly 5% of the sample. Source: CD8+ T cells from peripheral blood mononuclear cells, taken in the first trimester of pregnancy. Receptors originate from a female donor in good health, enrolled as a control in a pregnancy study.

The chain joins TRBV5-6 to TRBJ2-1, with D possibly matching TRBD1 (5 bases). V lost 0 bases to trimming and J lost 10 bases, with 14 bases between them. The CDR3 is 14 residues long. Looked up from germline, CDR1 is SGHDT and CDR2 is YYEEEE. The DNA for the CDR3 is TGTGCCAGCAGCTTGGGTGGTGGGGCCGGGGAGCAGTTCTTC. It encodes CASSLGGGAGEQFF.

The chain couples TRBV9 to TRBJ2-7; no clear D. CDR3 size: 15 residues. The germline V gene has CDR1 SGDLS and CDR2 YYNGEE. V was cut by 0 bases and J by 3 bases, with 13 bases left in between. The CDR3 sequence is CASSVGMGENYEQYF. CDR3 bases: TGTGCCAGCAGCGTAGGGATGGGCGAGAACTACGAGCAGTACTTC.

The chain has TRBV6-4 and TRBJ2-3; TRBD2 aligns across 10 bases. The V and J ends lost 0 bases and 5 bases, in that order; junction bases with no gene match: 8. The CDR3 loop spans 17 amino acids. Germline CDR1 reads MRHNA; CDR2 reads SNTAGT. The CDR3 region has the DNA TGTGCCAGCAGTGACTCGTCGTCTAGCGGGGGTCGAGATACGCAGTATTTT. Translating gives CASSDSSSSGGRDTQYF.

Notes on this clone: The sample holds other DNA sequences that translate to the same CDR3. The V gene is TRBV6-4, the J gene TRBJ2-3, with 11 bases identical to TRBD2. The CDR3 consists of 16 residues. The junction had 3 bases not matched to a gene; V was cut back by 0 bases and J by 4 bases. Germline assignment: CDR1 MRHNA and CDR2 SNTAGT. In DNA, the CDR3 is TGTGCCAGCAGTGACTCGGTAGCGGGGGGGCCAGATACGCAGTATTTT. It specifies CASSDSVAGGPDTQYF.

The rearrangement uses TRBV6-4 and TRBJ1-1, with D unclear. Germline lookup yields CDR1 MRHNA and CDR2 SNTAGT. The germline V and J ends were trimmed by 4 bases and 5 bases, with 11 bases remaining between them. The CDR3 spans 13 residues. This CDR3 reads CASSAGVGTEAFF. CDR3 coding DNA: TGTGCCAGCAGTGCCGGGGTAGGGACTGAAGCTTTCTTT.

The chain combines TRBV4-2 with TRBJ1-1; TRBD1 might be the D (5 bases). CDR1 is LGHNA, CDR2 YNFKEQ, per germline. V gave up 6 bases and J gave up 0 bases, with 11 bases separating them. This CDR3 has 14 residues. The chain's CDR3 is CASRRTRLNTEAFF. Here the CDR3 DNA reads TGTGCCAGCAGAAGGACAAGACTGAACACTGAAGCTTTCTTT.

V usage is TRBV5-1 and J usage is TRBJ1-4; unclear D gene. This CDR3 is 12 amino acids long. Looked up from germline, CDR1 is SGHRS and CDR2 is YFSETQ. Between the trimmed V and J ends, which lost 4 bases and 8 bases, there was a span of 9 bases. The CDR3 DNA follows: TGCGCCAGCAGCCAGCGACGGGAAAAACTGTTTTTT. This sequence encodes CASSQRREKLFF.

The genes are TRBV19 and TRBJ2-7, with 8 bases aligning to TRBD1. The CDR3 contains 13 residues. Unmatched junction bases numbered 3, after V lost 8 bases and J lost 0 bases. Per germline, CDR1 LNHDA and CDR2 SQIVND (reference sequence). The CDR3 DNA reads TGTGCCAGTGCCGGGACAGGCTCCTACGAGCAGTACTTC. This codes for CASAGTGSYEQYF.

The chain recombines TRBV14 with TRBJ1-2; no definite D call. This CDR3 comprises 14 residues. Trimming took off 0 bases at V and 8 bases at J, with 13 bases between the two ends. Germline CDR1 is SGHDN and CDR2 is FVKESK. CDR3 loop: CASSQDQRSLGYTF. The CDR3 DNA sequence: TGTGCCAGCAGCCAAGATCAGAGGTCTCTAGGCTACACCTTC.

V and J are TRBV30 and TRBJ2-3; 8 bases are shared with TRBD2. Germline CDR1 GTSNPN, CDR2 SVGIG (reference sequence). J was trimmed by 2 bases and V by 0 bases; bases with no gene match: 4. The CDR3 consists of 15 residues. CDR3 protein: CAWSVRSGDTDTQYF. The CDR3 DNA sequence: TGTGCCTGGAGTGTACGTAGCGGGGACACAGATACGCAGTATTTT. The full variable domain, with the rest looked up from reference TRBV30 and TRBJ2-3, is SQTIHQWPATLVQPVGSPLSLECTVEGTSNPNLYWYRQAAGRGLQLLFYSVGIGQISSEVPQNLSASRPQDRQFILSSKKLLLSDSGFYLCAWSVRSGDTDTQYFGPGTRLTVL.

The chain uses TRBV9 and TRBJ2-7; weak D call: TRBD1 (6 bases). The germline V and J ends were trimmed by 3 bases and 3 bases, with 13 bases remaining between them. This CDR3 has 14 residues. Germline V gene lookup returns CDR1 SGDLS and CDR2 YYNGEE. The CDR3 sequence is CASSEGRGFYEQYF. CDR3 bases: TGTGCCAGCAGCGAGGGCAGGGGCTTCTACGAGCAGTACTTC.

This clone came up once. The chain recombines TRBV4-3 with TRBJ2-1, with 7 bases identical to TRBD1. The CDR3 is 15 amino acids. V was pared by 0 bases and J by 4 bases, with 3 bases of the junction left unmatched. Germline V gene data show CDR1 as LGHNA and CDR2 as YSLEER. The CDR3 DNA follows: TGCGCCAGCAGCCAAGACCCGGACAGGTACAATGAGCAGTTCTTC. It codes for CASSQDPDRYNEQFF.

The chain uses TRBV5-1 and TRBJ1-2, with D tentatively TRBD1 (5 bases). The CDR3 spans 15 residues. CDR1 SGHRS and CDR2 YFSETQ come from the germline V gene. V shed 3 bases and J shed 3 bases, with 15 bases lying between them. The CDR3 sequence: CASSSGSSGDYGYTF. CDR3 coding DNA: TGCGCCAGCAGCTCAGGGTCATCGGGAGACTATGGCTACACCTTC.